The 30 T cell receptor beta chains below come from one sample, sequenced in a study of CD8+CD57+ T cells in acquired aplastic anemia listed by TCRdb under 2018. The sequencer listed for this sample is Illumina HiSeq 2000. Profiling of TCR beta VDJ combinations and CDR3 sequences used genomic DNA as the template. TCRdb reran the public reads through fastp at Q25 and MiXCR, keeping productive beta chains. All rows with the same CDR3 protein become a single entry with the most common DNA and genes. Across this sample there are 200,000 to 250,000 distinct CDR3 sequences, with more than 55% seen only once. Around 58% of the sample goes to the ten largest clones. Flow cytometry had shown CD8+CD57+ cell expansion in the patients selected for sequencing. Specimen: sorted CD4+, CD8+, or CD8+CD57+ T cells (not recorded which) from PBMCs. All receptors come from a human donor with aplastic anemia.

The table lists this clonotype with a count of one. V gene TRBV5-5 combines with J gene TRBJ2-1; D is possibly TRBD1 (6 bases). The CDR3 covers 14 residues. Trimming left V 5 bases short and J 6 bases short, with 15 bases between. Germline V lookup: CDR1 SGHKS, CDR2 YYEKEE (reference sequence). The CDR3 DNA reads as TGTGCCAGCAGTAAGAACAGGGCGTTCAATGAGCAGTTCTTC. It codes for CASSKNRAFNEQFF.

This clonotype was counted once. The J gene is TRBJ1-2, the V gene TRBV9, with D unclear. Looked up from germline, CDR1 is SGDLS and CDR2 is YYNGEE. Trimming removed 3 bases at V and 8 bases at J, with 11 bases between. The CDR3 runs to 12 residues. The CDR3 sequence: CASSEWDRGYTF. The CDR3 DNA reads as TGTGCCAGCAGCGAATGGGATCGAGGCTACACCTTC.

The V call is TRBV2, the J call TRBJ1-1, with 8 bases identical to TRBD1. This CDR3 comprises 17 residues. Germline V gene data show CDR1 as SNHLY and CDR2 as FYNNEI. V was pared by 2 bases and J by 2 bases, with 10 bases of the junction left unmatched. CDR3 amino acids: CASSETLTGDSNTEAFF. The DNA of the CDR3 is TGTGCCAGCAGTGAAACTCTGACAGGGGACTCTAACACTGAAGCTTTCTTT.

CDR3 in amino acids: CASSDGTGHQPQHF. The CDR3 region has the DNA TGTGCCAGCAGTGATGGGACAGGACATCAGCCCCAGCATTTT. The chain carries TRBV2 and TRBJ1-5; TRBD1 agrees at 8 bases. J gave up 5 bases and V 3 bases, and 3 bases lay outside the gene matches. Germline values: CDR1 SNHLY, CDR2 FYNNEI. This CDR3 spans 14 amino acids.

The chain uses TRBV18 and TRBJ2-3, with 7 positions matching TRBD1. The CDR3 is made up of 15 amino acids. V trimming: 6 bases; J trimming: 2 bases; junction bases outside the gene matches: 8. Germline CDR1 and CDR2: KGHSH and LQKENI. The CDR3 nucleotides are TGTGCCAGCTCGCCCAACAGGGGTTCCACAGATACGCAGTATTTT. Translated, it gives CASSPNRGSTDTQYF.

Concerning this clonotype itself: A much larger clone sits a single nucleotide away, making a read error possible. CDR3 DNA sequence: TGTGCCAGCAGCTTAGATCCGGGACAGGGCAACGAGCAGTACTTC. It is translated as CASSLDPGQGNEQYF. J is TRBJ2-7 and V is TRBV11-2, with 9 bases fitting TRBD1. Germline CDR1 SGHAT, CDR2 FQNNGV. Trimming cost V 0 bases and J 5 bases; bases outside gene matches: 5. This CDR3 is built from 15 residues.

This sequence joins TRBV20-1 and TRBJ2-3, with D perhaps assigned TRBD1 or TRBD2 (7 bases each). The CDR3 sequence is 20 residues long. The germline gives CDR1 DFQATT, CDR2 SNEGSKA (reference sequence). V gave up 5 bases and J gave up 4 bases, with 34 bases separating them. CDR3 sequence (DNA): TGCAGTGCTGGATCCGCCGACCGCCAGGGGGGGGGAGGGCCATCAGATACGCAGTATTTT. It specifies CSAGSADRQGGGGPSDTQYF.

The gene calls are TRBV5-6 and TRBJ2-3, with D perhaps TRBD1 (5 bases). This CDR3 spans 16 amino acids. The V gene lost 2 bases and the J gene lost 0 bases, with 13 bases spanning the gap. Germline V gene sequence: CDR1 SGHDT, CDR2 YYEEEE. The CDR3 DNA reads as TGTGCCAGCAGCTTAGGGGTCAGCTCTAGCACAGATACGCAGTATTTT. It specifies CASSLGVSSSTDTQYF. The full variable domain, with the rest looked up from reference TRBV5-6 and TRBJ2-3, is DAGVTQSPTHLIKTRGQQVTLRCSPKSGHDTVSWYQQALGQGPQFIFQYYEEEERQRGNFPDRFSGHQFPNYSSELNVNALLLGDSALYLCASSLGVSSSTDTQYFGPGTRLTVL.

V and J are TRBV24-1 and TRBJ1-2; TRBD1 might be the D (6 bases). The CDR3 loop spans 14 amino acids. V gave up 9 bases and J gave up 2 bases, with 15 bases separating them. Germline V gives CDR1 KGHDR, CDR2 SFDVKD. In nucleotides, the CDR3 is TGTGCCACCCAGAGGGGGACCGGAAACTATGGCTACACCTTC. It codes for CATQRGTGNYGYTF.

The chain combines TRBV7-2 with TRBJ2-3, with D tentatively TRBD2 (6 bases). Trimming left V 6 bases short and J 3 bases short, with 10 bases between. The CDR3 runs to 13 residues. The germline V gene encodes CDR1 SGHTA and CDR2 FQGNSA. The CDR3 coding sequence is TGTGCCAGCAGATCCGGGACTACAGATACGCAGTATTTT. Amino acid sequence: CASRSGTTDTQYF.

The genes are TRBV15 and TRBJ1-5; 8 bases align to TRBD1. This CDR3 is 15 amino acids long. In germline, CDR1 is LNHNV, CDR2 YYDKDF (reference sequence). The V gene end was trimmed by 0 bases and the J gene end by 6 bases; junction bases not matched to a gene: 4. CDR3 sequence: CATSRDQGAGQPQHF. DNA for the CDR3: TGTGCCACCAGCAGAGATCAGGGGGCGGGTCAGCCCCAGCATTTT.

The genes are TRBV7-2 and TRBJ2-7, with D perhaps being TRBD1 or TRBD2 (5 bases each). The CDR3 sequence is 14 residues long. CDR1 is SGHTA, CDR2 FQGNSA, per germline. V lost 8 bases and J lost 4, with 18 bases in between. CDR3 in DNA: TGTGCCAGCCGGCGGGTGGGGCAGTCGTACGAGCAGTACTTC. Residues: CASRRVGQSYEQYF.

The chain combines TRBV29-1 with TRBJ2-2; 9 nucleotides align to TRBD2. V gave up 3 bases and J gave up 6 bases; unmatched junction bases: 8. CDR1 and CDR2 (germline): SQVTM, ANQGSEA. The length of the CDR3 is 15 residues. CDR3: CSVDLGGREAGELFF. The CDR3 DNA reads as TGCAGCGTTGATCTCGGCGGGAGGGAAGCCGGGGAGCTGTTTTTT.

The V call is TRBV4-1, the J call TRBJ1-1, with unresolved D. The germline V gene encodes CDR1 MGHRA and CDR2 YSYEKL. This CDR3 spans 14 amino acids. Trimming took off 0 bases at V and 5 bases at J, with 10 bases between the two ends. The CDR3 DNA sequence: TGCGCCAGCAGCCAAGATCTAAGGGTTACTGAAGCTTTCTTT. It encodes CASSQDLRVTEAFF.

The count of this clonotype is one. J is TRBJ2-2 and V is TRBV7-9, with 10 positions matching TRBD2. The CDR3 length is 15 residues. Trimming cost V 5 bases and J 5 bases; bases outside gene matches: 5. CDR1 and CDR2 (germline): SEHNR, FQNEAQ (reference sequence). DNA for the CDR3: TGTGCCAGCAGCCCTAGCGGGAGCTTAACCGGGGAGCTGTTTTTT. This sequence encodes CASSPSGSLTGELFF.

The chain employs TRBV15 and TRBJ2-3, with TRBD2 matching over 8 bases. The CDR3 is 15 residues long. The germline gives CDR1 LNHNV, CDR2 YYDKDF (reference sequence). V shed 1 base and J 3 bases; nucleotides not matched to a gene: 3. The CDR3 protein is CATSRGGRRTDTQYF. CDR3 coding DNA: TGTGCCACCAGCAGAGGCGGGAGGAGGACAGATACGCAGTATTTT.

The V gene is TRBV7-6, the J gene TRBJ1-2; D unresolved. CDR1 is SGHVS, CDR2 FNYEAQ, per germline. There are 15 residues in the CDR3. The germline V and J ends were trimmed by 5 bases and 6 bases, with 19 bases remaining between them. The CDR3 spells CASSGTILGQDGYTF. The CDR3 DNA sequence: TGTGCCAGCAGCGGAACAATACTCGGGCAGGATGGCTACACCTTC.

The chain couples TRBV2 to TRBJ2-7, with D possibly matching TRBD2 (5 bases). The V gene lost 6 bases and the J gene lost 4 bases, with 16 bases spanning the gap. The CDR3 sequence is 14 residues long. CDR1 SNHLY and CDR2 FYNNEI come from the germline V gene. CDR3: CASSLTGSVYEQYF. The CDR3 region has the DNA TGTGCCAGCAGCTTAACGGGATCCGTTTACGAGCAGTACTTC.

The CDR3 DNA is TGTGCCAGCAGCTGGGCGGGAGGTGGGGCCAACGTCCTGACTTTC. This translates into CASSWAGGGANVLTF. The chain recombines TRBV7-3 with TRBJ2-6, with 8 bases fitting TRBD2. The length of the CDR3 is 15 residues. Germline-derived CDR1 and CDR2 are SGHTA and FQGTGA. V gave up 4 bases and J gave up 3 bases; unmatched junction bases: 2. Using reference TRBV7-3 and TRBJ2-6 for the parts outside the CDR3, the full variable domain is GAGVSQTPSNKVTEKGKYVELRCDPISGHTALYWYRQSLGQGPEFLIYFQGTGAADDSGLPNDRFFAVRPEGSVSTLKIQRTERGDSAVYLCASSWAGGGANVLTFGAGSRLTVL.

The chain employs TRBV29-1 and TRBJ2-7; TRBD2 matches 15 bases. This CDR3 spans 16 amino acids. The germline gives CDR1 SQVTM, CDR2 ANQGSEA. V was clipped by 6 bases and J by 2 bases; unmatched bases: 8. DNA of the CDR3: TGCAGCGTGGGAGGACTAGCGGGGGGGAACCCCTACGAGCAGTACTTC. As protein: CSVGGLAGGNPYEQYF.

The chain uses TRBV7-9 and TRBJ2-3; D unresolved. Germline CDR1 reads SEHNR; CDR2 reads FQNEAQ (reference sequence). V lost 2 bases and J 2 bases, leaving 14 bases between the germline ends. The CDR3 contains 16 residues. CDR3 in amino acids: CASSLSIGTDTDTQYF. The CDR3 DNA follows: TGTGCCAGCAGCTTAAGTATCGGTACGGACACAGATACGCAGTATTTT. The complete variable domain, with remaining parts taken from reference TRBV7-9 and TRBJ2-3, reads DTGVSQNPRHKITKRGQNVTFRCDPISEHNRLYWYRQTLGQGPEFLTYFQNEAQLEKSRLLSDRFSAERPKGSFSTLEIQRTEQGDSAMYLCASSLSIGTDTDTQYFGPGTRLTVL.

V is TRBV5-4 and J is TRBJ2-7; D is possibly TRBD1 or TRBD2 (5 bases each). The CDR3 covers 16 residues. Germline V gene data show CDR1 as SGHNT and CDR2 as YYREEE (reference sequence). The V gene lost 4 bases and the J gene lost 4 bases, with 21 bases spanning the gap. CDR3 bases: TGTGCCAGCAGCGACCCCCCGGGACGGACGATATACGAGCAGTACTTC. This gives the protein CASSDPPGRTIYEQYF.

A remark on this clonotype: Germline is not matched at one junction end, which may reflect a read error. The V gene is TRBV7-3, the J gene TRBJ2-1; D tentatively fits TRBD1 or TRBD2 (5 bases each). The V gene's germline CDR1 is SGHTA and CDR2 FQGTGA. This CDR3 is built from 13 residues. CDR3 amino acids: CASSLGVNNGQFF. The CDR3, as DNA: TGTGCCAGCAGCTTGGGGGTGAACAATGGGCAGTTCTTC.

This chain uses TRBV19 with TRBJ2-2, with D possibly being TRBD2 (5 bases). The V end lost 7 bases, the J end lost 5 bases, and 11 bases lay between the germline ends. Germline V gene lookup returns CDR1 LNHDA and CDR2 SQIVND (reference sequence). The CDR3 runs to 13 residues. The CDR3: CASIWAGTGELFF. CDR3 nucleotide sequence: TGTGCCAGTATTTGGGCGGGTACCGGGGAGCTGTTTTTT.

This CDR3 reads CASSRPGTETDTQYF. The CDR3 nucleotides are TGCGCCAGCAGCCGGCCCGGGACAGAAACAGATACGCAGTATTTT. This chain links TRBV5-1 with TRBJ2-3; 7 positions match TRBD1. This CDR3 has 15 residues. V lost 4 bases, J lost 3 bases, and 8 bases stayed unmatched. The germline CDR1 and CDR2 sequences are SGHRS and YFSETQ.

The chain has TRBV12-3 or TRBV12-4 and TRBJ2-7; D unclear. The CDR3 spans 13 residues. Trimming pared 6 bases from V and 0 bases from J, leaving 9 bases between. The chain's CDR3 is CASRASSSYEQYF. CDR3 sequence (DNA): TGTGCCAGCAGGGCGTCGAGCTCCTACGAGCAGTACTTC.

The chain recombines TRBV7-9 with TRBJ2-1, with TRBD2 identical over 9 bases. The CDR3 extends over 15 amino acids. Germline loops: CDR1 SEHNR, CDR2 FQNEAQ (reference sequence). V shed 5 bases, J shed 13 bases, and the junction held 15 bases outside the gene matches. CDR3 region: CASSPVGSSGNTQFF. The DNA for the CDR3 is TGTGCCAGCAGCCCAGTGGGGTCTAGCGGGAACACTCAGTTCTTC.

V gene TRBV7-9 combines with J gene TRBJ1-1; D gene unclear. Trimming pared 1 base from V and 8 bases from J, leaving 5 bases between. The germline V gene encodes CDR1 SEHNR and CDR2 FQNEAQ (reference sequence). The CDR3 extends over 11 amino acids. For the CDR3, the DNA is TGTGCCAGCAGCTTAGGAATGGAAGCTTTCTTT. This codes for CASSLGMEAFF.

This sequence joins TRBV7-2 and TRBJ2-2, with 9 bases fitting TRBD1. The CDR3 is 16 residues long. V trimming: 5 bases; J trimming: 3 bases; junction bases outside the gene matches: 7. Germline V gene lookup returns CDR1 SGHTA and CDR2 FQGNSA. Here the CDR3 DNA reads TGTGCCAGCAGCCAAGAGGACAGGGGTTACACCGGGGAGCTGTTTTTT. The encoded protein is CASSQEDRGYTGELFF.

The rearrangement uses TRBV28 and TRBJ2-7; D tentatively fits TRBD1 or TRBD2 (5 bases each). The CDR3 contains 14 residues. CDR1 is MDHEN, CDR2 SYDVKM, per germline. The germline V and J ends were trimmed by 5 bases and 0 bases, with 11 bases remaining between them. In nucleotides, the CDR3 is TGTGCCAGCAGTCCCGGGGCCTACTCCTACGAGCAGTACTTC. Translation: CASSPGAYSYEQYF.